The 20 T cell receptor beta chains reported below all come from one sample, sequenced in a study of OX40 agonist ivuxolimab in advanced cancers. Clones were read by immunoSEQ multiplex PCR, and TCRdb kept only the in-frame ones, dropping some. This table holds roughly 53,000 clones, more than 70% found once. Sequencing was performed on CD4+ or CD8+ T cells sorted from blood, taken in a trial of the OX40 agonist ivuxolimab. These receptors all come from an adult with an advanced solid tumor such as melanoma, head and neck, liver or kidney cancer.

This clone was observed once. The V and J genes are TRBV18 and TRBJ1-5, with D maybe TRBD1 (6 bases). The V end was cut by 6 bases, the J end by 3 bases, with 9 bases between. The CDR3 spans 13 residues. Germline V gene data show CDR1 as KGHSH and CDR2 as LQKENI. In DNA form, the CDR3 reads TGTGCCAGCTCCAGGACAGTCAATCAGCCCCAGCATTTT. Translating gives CASSRTVNQPQHF.

The rearrangement joins TRBV12-1 to TRBJ2-7. TRBV12-1 is shown as a pseudogene. The CDR3 is 11 residues long. CDR3 DNA: TGTGCCAGCAGGGCCCTTGGGGAGCAGTACTTC. This translates into CASRALGEQYF.

This chain uses TRBV5-6 with TRBJ2-5; a possible D gene is TRBD1 (5 bases). The CDR3 sequence is 14 residues long. CDR1 and CDR2 from the germline V gene are SGHDT and YYEEEE. V lost 0 bases and J lost 3, with 9 bases in between. DNA for the CDR3: TGTGCCAGCAGCTTGGGGGTCAGGGAAGAGACCCAGTACTTC. Amino acids: CASSLGVREETQYF.

This clone is medium-sized by share. The gene calls are TRBV10-3 and TRBJ1-2; TRBD1 aligns across 7 bases. This CDR3 has 12 residues. From germline, CDR1 is ENHRY and CDR2 SYGVKD. J was trimmed by 2 bases and V by 9 bases; bases with no gene match: 3. The CDR3 DNA sequence: TGTGCCATGGGGACAGCAAACTATGGCTACACCTTC. Translation: CAMGTANYGYTF.

J is TRBJ2-3 and V is TRBV5-6; D perhaps matches TRBD1 (6 bases). The CDR3 length is 15 residues. CDR1 SGHDT and CDR2 YYEEEE come from the germline V gene. Trimming took off 3 bases at V and 0 bases at J, with 11 bases between the two ends. The CDR3 DNA reads TGTGCCAGCAGCTCGAGGACAGCTAGCACAGATACGCAGTATTTT. It codes for CASSSRTASTDTQYF. The entire variable domain, with the rest obtained from reference TRBV5-6 and TRBJ2-3, is as follows: DAGVTQSPTHLIKTRGQQVTLRCSPKSGHDTVSWYQQALGQGPQFIFQYYEEEERQRGNFPDRFSGHQFPNYSSELNVNALLLGDSALYLCASSSRTASTDTQYFGPGTRLTVL.

The chain couples TRBV7-9 to TRBJ2-7, with a weak D call TRBD1 (6 bases). From germline, CDR1 is SEHNR and CDR2 FQNEAQ (reference sequence). Trimming stripped 10 bases from V and 0 bases from J, with 13 bases between. CDR3 length equals 13 residues. CDR3 sequence reads: CAIERQDSYEQYF. The CDR3 DNA sequence: TGTGCCATCGAGAGACAGGACTCCTACGAGCAGTACTTC.

The chain is built from TRBV29-1 and TRBJ2-1, with TRBD2 identical over 11 bases. The CDR3 is made up of 13 amino acids. From germline, CDR1 is SQVTM and CDR2 ANQGSEA. With V trimmed by 8 bases and J by 10 bases, 10 bases remained unmatched. CDR3 nucleotides: TGCAGCATGATAGCGGGAGGGCCGGAGGAGCAGTTCTTC. The encoded protein is CSMIAGGPEEQFF.

The genes are TRBV9 and TRBJ2-1, with D perhaps being TRBD1 or TRBD2 (5 bases each). CDR3 size: 14 residues. The V gene's germline CDR1 is SGDLS and CDR2 YYNGEE. Deletions cut 0 bases from V and 5 bases from J, with 9 bases between. For the CDR3, the DNA is TGTGCCAGCAGCGTAGAGGGACGAAACAATGAGCAGTTCTTC. This encodes CASSVEGRNNEQFF.

The chain is built from TRBV28 and TRBJ2-2; D not resolved. The CDR3 totals 12 residues. From germline, CDR1 is MDHEN and CDR2 SYDVKM. The V gene lost 6 bases and the J gene lost 7 bases, with 9 bases spanning the gap. In DNA, the CDR3 is TGTGCCAGCAGGTTACAAGGCGGGGAGCTGTTTTTT. It codes for CASRLQGGELFF.

The rearrangement joins TRBV6-6 to TRBJ1-5; D is uncertain. This CDR3 has 12 residues. Germline CDR1 is MNHNY and CDR2 is SVGAGI (reference sequence). V was cut by 2 bases and J by 6 bases, with 5 bases left in between. CDR3 coding DNA: TGTGCCAGCAGTTACAAGGGTCAGCCCCAGCATTTT. Protein sequence: CASSYKGQPQHF.

The genes are TRBV6-5 and TRBJ2-7; TRBD1 matches 8 bases. The CDR3 contains 13 residues. The germline CDR1 and CDR2 sequences are MNHEY and SVGAGI. J lost 3 bases, V lost 6 bases, and 4 bases had no gene match. CDR3 coding DNA: TGTGCCAGCAGGATGGGACAGGACTACGAGCAGTACTTC. Protein sequence: CASRMGQDYEQYF.

The genes are TRBV27 and TRBJ1-5; 8 bases fit TRBD1. CDR3 length equals 14 residues. The germline V gene has CDR1 MNHEY and CDR2 SMNVEV (reference sequence). J lost 4 bases, V lost 5 bases, and 4 bases had no gene match. Written as DNA, the CDR3 is TGTGCCAGCAGTCAGACAGGGGATAATCAGCCCCAGCATTTT. It codes for CASSQTGDNQPQHF.

The chain recombines TRBV2 with TRBJ1-5; D possibly corresponds to TRBD1 (5 bases). Germline lookup yields CDR1 SNHLY and CDR2 FYNNEI. Trimming left V 6 bases short and J 2 bases short, with 11 bases between. The CDR3 has 14 residues. The CDR3 DNA reads TGTGCCAGCAGGTCCAGGGCGGGCAATCAGCCCCAGCATTTT. Encoded protein: CASRSRAGNQPQHF. Combining the CDR3 with reference TRBV2 and TRBJ1-5 gives the whole variable domain EPEVTQTPSHQVTQMGQEVILRCVPISNHLYFYWYRQILGQKVEFLVSFYNNEISEKSEIFDDQFSVERPDGSNFTLKIRSTKLEDSAMYFCASRSRAGNQPQHFGDGTRLSIL.

The chain employs TRBV7-6 and TRBJ2-2; 8 bases are a match to TRBD1. Germline V gene data show CDR1 as SGHVS and CDR2 as FNYEAQ. The trim removed 0 bases at V and 4 bases at J, leaving 4 bases unmatched. This CDR3 has 16 residues. The CDR3 DNA reads TGTGCCAGCAGCTTAGCGTCCAGGGGGCCCACCGGGGAGCTGTTTTTT. This gives the protein CASSLASRGPTGELFF.

This rearrangement joins TRBV7-2 to TRBJ2-1, with D maybe TRBD2 (6 bases). Germline V gives CDR1 SGHTA, CDR2 FQGNSA. The CDR3 sequence is 16 residues long. V was trimmed by 0 bases and J by 7 bases, leaving 16 bases between them. The DNA of the CDR3 is TGTGCCAGCAGCTTAGCCGGGGGTTCGGGGAGGAATGAGCAGTTCTTC. Encoded protein: CASSLAGGSGRNEQFF.

The V gene is TRBV27, the J gene TRBJ1-2; 10 bases fit TRBD1. The V gene end was trimmed by 5 bases and the J gene end by 7 bases; junction bases not matched to a gene: 7. The CDR3 runs to 14 residues. CDR1 MNHEY and CDR2 SMNVEV come from the germline V gene (reference sequence). CDR3 amino acids: CASSPRQGAAGYTF. The CDR3 DNA is TGTGCCAGCAGTCCTCGACAGGGGGCGGCTGGCTACACCTTC.

The gene calls are TRBV18 and TRBJ2-5, with TRBD2 identical over 12 bases. This CDR3 has 15 residues. Germline lookup yields CDR1 KGHSH and CDR2 LQKENI. J lost 4 bases, V lost 0 bases, and 0 bases had no gene match. CDR3 loop: CASSPPGLAGETQYF. Here the CDR3 DNA reads TGTGCCAGCTCACCACCGGGACTAGCGGGAGAGACCCAGTACTTC.

CDR3 DNA sequence: TGTGCCAGCAGAGGGTGGCAGTCCTACGAGCAGTACTTC. Translation gives CASRGWQSYEQYF. V usage is TRBV6-1 and J usage is TRBJ2-7; no firm D call. V dropped 6 bases and J dropped 1 base, with 10 bases sitting between them. The V gene's germline CDR1 is MNHNS and CDR2 SASEGT. The CDR3 is made up of 13 amino acids.

This chain uses TRBV6-6 with TRBJ2-2; TRBD1 aligns across 8 bases. Germline CDR1 and CDR2: MNHNY and SVGAGI (reference sequence). The ends lost 7 bases at V and 4 bases at J; junction bases unmatched: 8. The CDR3 spans 15 residues. The CDR3 nucleotides are TGTGCCAGCACCACGACAGGGGCGTCCACCGGGGAGCTGTTTTTT. Translating it yields CASTTTGASTGELFF.

This chain uses TRBV11-2 with TRBJ2-7; weak D call: TRBD1 (5 bases). The V end was cut by 5 bases, the J end by 4 bases, with 15 bases between. CDR1 is SGHAT, CDR2 FQNNGV, per germline. The CDR3 is 14 residues long. Here the CDR3 reads CASSGAQGPYEQYF. CDR3 DNA: TGTGCCAGCAGCGGAGCCCAGGGTCCTTACGAGCAGTACTTC. The variable domain in full, completed from reference TRBV11-2 and TRBJ2-7, reads EAGVAQSPRYKIIEKRQSVAFWCNPISGHATLYWYQQILGQGPKLLIQFQNNGVVDDSQLPKDRFSAERLKGVDSTLKIQPAKLEDSAVYLCASSGAQGPYEQYFGPGTRLTVT.